Sequencing of this T cell receptor beta chain was carried out in a study of prognosis after radiotherapy for stage I lung cancer. Study summary: In 12 to 15 patients the disease was a newly diagnosed primary stage I lung tumor, whereas about 5 had oligometastatic NSCLC following surgical resection of the primary tumor. SBRT spanned 3 to 5 fractions, reaching a biologically effective dose of at least 100 Gy.

On this clonotype itself: Its antigen is unidentified.

The CDR3 spans 14 residues. Germline CDR1 is SNHLY and CDR2 is FYNNEI. Trimming shortened V by 1 base and J by 3 bases, and 7 bases separated the two germline ends. From genomic DNA, two-round multiplex PCR was used to amplify TCR beta CDR3. With primers specific to each TRBV and TRBJ gene, the first-round PCR was performed. TCRdb reprocessed the multiplex PCR reads with MiXCR, giving one entry per CDR3 protein. The table lists more than 7,500 distinct CDR3 sequences, approximately 67% of them singletons. Regarding the study as a whole: Usage of the TRBV and TRBJ genes (in patients with versus without metastases) was reportedly different.

This sequence originates from a donor older than 45 with non-small cell lung cancer. Sequenced here: PBMCs, sampled before or after stereotactic body radiation therapy (not recorded which). This chain links TRBV2 with TRBJ1-3; D is undetermined. The CDR3 loop reads CASSEEGGGNTIYF. CDR3 coding DNA: TGTGCCAGCAGTGAAGAAGGTGGTGGAAACACCATATATTTT.